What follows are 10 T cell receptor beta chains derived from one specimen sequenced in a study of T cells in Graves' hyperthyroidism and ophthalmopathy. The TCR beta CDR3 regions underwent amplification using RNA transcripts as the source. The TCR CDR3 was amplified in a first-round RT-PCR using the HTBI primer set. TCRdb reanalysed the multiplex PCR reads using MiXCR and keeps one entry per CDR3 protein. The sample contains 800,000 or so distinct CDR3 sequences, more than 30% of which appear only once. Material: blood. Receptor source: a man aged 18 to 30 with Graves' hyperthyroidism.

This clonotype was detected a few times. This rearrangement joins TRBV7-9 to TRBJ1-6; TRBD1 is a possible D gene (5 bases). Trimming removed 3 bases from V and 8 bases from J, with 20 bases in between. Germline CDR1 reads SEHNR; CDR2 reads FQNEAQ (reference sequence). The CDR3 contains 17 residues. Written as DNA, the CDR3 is TGTGCCAGCAGCTTTGATGGGTCACCTCAACAGGATTCACCCCTCCACTTT. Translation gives CASSFDGSPQQDSPLHF.

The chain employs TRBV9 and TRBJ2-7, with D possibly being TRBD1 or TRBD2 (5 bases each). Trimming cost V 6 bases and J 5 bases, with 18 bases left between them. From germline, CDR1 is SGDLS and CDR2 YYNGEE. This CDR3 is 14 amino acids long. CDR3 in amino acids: CASTPEGTGHEQYF. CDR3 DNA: TGTGCCAGCACCCCCGAAGGGACGGGCCACGAGCAGTACTTC.

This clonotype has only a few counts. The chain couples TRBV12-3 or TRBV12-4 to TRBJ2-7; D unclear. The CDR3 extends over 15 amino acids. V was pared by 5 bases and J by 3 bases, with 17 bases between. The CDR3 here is CASSPRLRDVYEQYF. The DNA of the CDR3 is TGTGCCAGCAGTCCCCGTTTGAGAGATGTCTACGAGCAGTACTTC.

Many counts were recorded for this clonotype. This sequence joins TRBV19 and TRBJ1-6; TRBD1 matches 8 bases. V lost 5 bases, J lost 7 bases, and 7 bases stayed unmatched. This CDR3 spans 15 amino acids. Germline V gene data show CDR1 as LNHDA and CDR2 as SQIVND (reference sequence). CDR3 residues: CASSPDRGRNSPLHF. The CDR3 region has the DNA TGTGCCAGTAGTCCCGACAGGGGAAGAAATTCACCCCTCCACTTT.

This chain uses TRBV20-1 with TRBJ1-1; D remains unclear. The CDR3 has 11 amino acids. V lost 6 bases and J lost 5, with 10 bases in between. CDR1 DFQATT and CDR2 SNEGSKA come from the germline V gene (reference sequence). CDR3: CSAPVRTEAFF. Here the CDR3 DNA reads TGCAGTGCGCCCGTCAGGACTGAAGCTTTCTTT.

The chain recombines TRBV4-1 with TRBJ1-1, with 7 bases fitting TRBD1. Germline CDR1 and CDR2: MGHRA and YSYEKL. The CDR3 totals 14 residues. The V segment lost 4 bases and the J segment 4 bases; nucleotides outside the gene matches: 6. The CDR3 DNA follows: TGCGCCAGCAGCCCCCAGACAGGGCCCACTGAAGCTTTCTTT. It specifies CASSPQTGPTEAFF.

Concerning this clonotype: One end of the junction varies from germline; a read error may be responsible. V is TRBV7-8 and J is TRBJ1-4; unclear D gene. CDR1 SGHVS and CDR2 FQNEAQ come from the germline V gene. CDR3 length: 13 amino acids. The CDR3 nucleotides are TGCGCCAGCAGCCAAATCCTCGGGGAAAAACTGTTTTTT. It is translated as CASSQILGEKLFF.

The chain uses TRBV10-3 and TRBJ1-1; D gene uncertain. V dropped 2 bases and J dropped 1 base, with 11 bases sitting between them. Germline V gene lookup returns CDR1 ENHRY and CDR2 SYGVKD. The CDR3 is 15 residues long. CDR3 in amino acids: CAISEGQMGNTEAFF. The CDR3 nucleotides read TGTGCCATCAGTGAGGGGCAAATGGGGAACACTGAAGCTTTCTTT.

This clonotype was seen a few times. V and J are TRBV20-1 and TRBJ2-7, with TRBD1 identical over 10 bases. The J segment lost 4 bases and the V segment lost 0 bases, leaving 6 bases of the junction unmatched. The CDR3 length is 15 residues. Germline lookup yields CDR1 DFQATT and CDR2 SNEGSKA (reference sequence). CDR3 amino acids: CSARDGDRGGYEQYF. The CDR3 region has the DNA TGCAGTGCTAGAGATGGGGACAGGGGAGGATACGAGCAGTACTTC.

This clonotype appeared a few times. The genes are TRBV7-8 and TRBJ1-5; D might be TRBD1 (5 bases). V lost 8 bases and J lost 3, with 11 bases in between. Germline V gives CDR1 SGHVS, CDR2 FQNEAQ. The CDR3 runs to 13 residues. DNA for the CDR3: TGTGCCAGCGGGGCAGGCCTCAATCAGCCCCAGCATTTT. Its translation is CASGAGLNQPQHF.